This T cell receptor beta chain is drawn from a study of T-cell memory formation after mild COVID-19. One entry per CDR3 protein results from TCRdb running MiXCR on the 5' RACE reads. The sample has approximately 440,000 distinct CDR3 sequences, over 15% seen once; the top ten hold approximately 8.1%. With V trimmed by 5 bases and J by 2 bases, 5 bases remained unmatched. Germline V gives CDR1 KGHDR, CDR2 SFDVKD. This CDR3 spans 15 amino acids. Source material: PBMCs or a T cell subset sorted from them (not recorded which). The sequence came from an adult woman who had mild COVID-19 (a few samples of this study predate the infection). Cell type and time point are not known. This chain connects TRBV24-1 to TRBJ2-3, with 8 nucleotides matching TRBD1. The DNA for the CDR3 is TGTGCCACCAGTGGCGACAGGGGAATCACAGATACGCAGTATTTT. Encoded protein: CATSGDRGITDTQYF.